This entry is about one TCR beta chain. Its specificity is not known. This sample is part of a study of radiation and T cells in renal cell carcinoma. Study-level points and caveats: From baseline, blood top tumor clonotypes peaked at 2 weeks post-radiation. Baseline intratumoral clonotype presence is unknown without pretreatment biopsies.

Documented time point: blood 4 weeks post-SBRT, at nephrectomy. Treatment reported: 15 Gy SBRT to primary tumor, nephrectomy 4 weeks later. After SBRT, blood was collected at 2 and 4 weeks, plus baseline. Germline CDR1 and CDR2: MGHRA and YSYEKL. The germline V and J ends were trimmed by 1 base and 4 bases, with 17 bases remaining between them. There are 16 residues in the CDR3. The protocol was immunoSEQ multiplex PCR, while the TCRdb copy is restricted to in-frame clones and leaves out a portion. Counted here are around 180,000 clones, about 87% occurring once; the ten biggest clones make up 11%. Sample: blood, taken from a patient whose treatment included radiotherapy and nephrectomy. This receptor was obtained from a woman aged 45-59 years with renal cell carcinoma. The chain is built from TRBV4-1 and TRBJ2-7; perhaps D is TRBD1 or TRBD2 (5 bases each). This CDR3 is CASSQGSVGVAYEQYF. CDR3 in DNA: TGCGCCAGCAGCCAAGGATCGGTGGGGGTGGCATACGAGCAGTACTTC.